This T cell receptor (beta chain) was sequenced in a study of cytomegalovirus exposure and HLA in healthy donors. Across the study: Caucasian-associated ancestry cluster membership applied to approximately 81% of 300 to 450 genotyped donors.

Whole-study findings and limits: Later work found most CMV-associated TCR beta chains apparently HLA-restricted. Specificity for CMV antigens was confirmed in vitro for three of the CMV-associated chains.

Primers: 60 Vbeta forward and 13 Jbeta reverse. TCRdb keeps only in-frame clones here, not all; method: immunoSEQ multiplex PCR. Among around 170,000 clones listed, around four fifths were seen once. V lost 6 bases, J lost 5 bases, and 10 bases stayed unmatched. This CDR3 is built from 14 residues. Looked up from germline, CDR1 is SGHRS and CDR2 is YFSETQ. The table lists this clone with a few counts. What it binds is not known. Sequenced sample: PBMCs. The chain joins TRBV5-1 to TRBJ2-5; 7 nucleotides match TRBD2. The clonotype was recovered from a woman aged 50 to 65 in good health and CMV-seropositive. This chain's CDR3 is CASKRGAEGETQYF. The CDR3 coding sequence is TGCGCCAGCAAGCGGGGAGCTGAGGGGGAGACCCAGTACTTC.